These 25 T cell receptor beta chains originate from one sample sequenced in a study of Graves' ophthalmopathy and Graves' hyperthyroidism. Amplification targeted the TCR beta CDR3 regions, with RNA transcripts as the source material. Investigators did first-round RT-PCR with HTBI primers, then second-round multiplex PCR. TCRdb reanalysed the multiplex PCR reads using MiXCR and keeps one entry per CDR3 protein. The profile shows some 380,000 distinct CDR3 sequences, 15% of them singletons. Sequenced input: peripheral blood. These receptors were obtained from a woman between 18 and 29 years old with stable Graves' hyperthyroidism.

This clonotype has at least ten counts. J is TRBJ1-1 and V is TRBV12-3 or TRBV12-4; TRBD1 aligns across 7 bases. The CDR3 is 14 residues long. Losses at the gene ends were 6 bases for V and 4 bases for J; bases not matched to a gene: 8. CDR3 sequence reads: CASRGFRGSTEAFF. CDR3 coding DNA: TGTGCCAGCAGGGGTTTCAGGGGGAGCACTGAAGCTTTCTTT.

This chain joins TRBV6-1 and TRBJ2-7; D tentatively reads TRBD1 or TRBD2 (5 bases each). V lost 2 bases, J lost 7 bases, and 15 bases lay in between. CDR3 size: 14 residues. Germline CDR1 reads MNHNS; CDR2 reads SASEGT. The CDR3 sequence: CASSESGKWGEQYF. CDR3 sequence (DNA): TGTGCCAGCAGTGAATCAGGGAAGTGGGGGGAGCAGTACTTC.

The sample holds many counts of this clonotype. CDR3: CASSSHDSYEQYF. CDR3 nucleotides: TGTGCCAGCAGTTCTCATGACAGCTACGAGCAGTACTTC. The chain employs TRBV27 and TRBJ2-7; tentative D call: TRBD1 (5 bases). Germline assignment: CDR1 MNHEY and CDR2 SMNVEV (reference sequence). The CDR3 is made up of 13 amino acids. Trimming took off 4 bases at V and 3 bases at J, with 10 bases between the two ends.

This clonotype has at least ten counts. The V and J genes are TRBV10-3 and TRBJ1-1; D uncertain. V was clipped by 3 bases and J by 3 bases, with 20 bases between them. This CDR3 spans 17 amino acids. CDR1 and CDR2 (germline): ENHRY, SYGVKD. The CDR3 spells CAISDYRTHKRDTEAFF. CDR3 coding DNA: TGTGCCATCAGTGATTATAGGACTCATAAACGAGACACTGAAGCTTTCTTT.

This clonotype was counted a few times. V gene TRBV6-5 combines with J gene TRBJ1-6; D call uncertain. V was cut by 2 bases and J by 0 bases, with 11 bases left in between. Germline loops: CDR1 MNHEY, CDR2 SVGAGI. The CDR3 has 17 residues. DNA of the CDR3: TGTGCCAGCAGTTACCTTCCGCGTCGCTCCTATAATTCACCCCTCCACTTT. As protein: CASSYLPRRSYNSPLHF.

There are many counts of this clonotype. The V gene is TRBV11-3, the J gene TRBJ2-5, with D possibly called TRBD1 or TRBD2 (6 bases each). Germline V gives CDR1 SGHNT, CDR2 YENEEA. V was pared by 1 base and J by 5 bases, with 14 bases between. The CDR3 spans 15 residues. The CDR3 loop is CASSLGGGLGETQYF. The CDR3, as DNA: TGTGCCAGCAGCTTAGGAGGGGGGCTCGGTGAGACCCAGTACTTC. The full variable domain, rest sourced from reference TRBV11-3 and TRBJ2-5, is EAGVVQSPRYKIIEKKQPVAFWCNPISGHNTLYWYLQNLGQGPELLIRYENEEAVDDSQLPKDRFSAERLKGVDSTLKIQPAELGDSAVYLCASSLGGGLGETQYFGPGTRLLVL.

This clonotype was seen ten or more times. The chain is built from TRBV12-3 or TRBV12-4 and TRBJ1-1; no definite D call. The CDR3 length is 15 residues. The V end lost 4 bases, the J end lost 7 bases, and 19 bases lay between the germline ends. Written as DNA, the CDR3 is TGTGCCAGCAGTTACGCTCGACGAGGGTTAGGTGAAGCTTTCTTT. It codes for CASSYARRGLGEAFF.

The table lists this clonotype with a few counts. The chain links TRBV19 to TRBJ1-3, with D unresolved. Germline assignment: CDR1 LNHDA and CDR2 SQIVND (reference sequence). Trimming cost V 10 bases and J 0 bases, with 10 bases left between them. There are 13 residues in the CDR3. CDR3 coding DNA: TGTGCCATTAATCATGCCTCTGGAAACACCATATATTTT. Translated, it gives CAINHASGNTIYF.

The V gene is TRBV6-5, the J gene TRBJ2-2; 7 positions agree with TRBD1. The germline CDR1 and CDR2 sequences are MNHEY and SVGAGI. The CDR3 is 17 residues long. Trimming took 0 bases from V and 3 from J; bases not matched to a gene: 7. The CDR3 DNA follows: TGTGCCAGCAGTTACTCGACAGGGATTGGGTACACCGGGGAGCTGTTTTTT. It encodes CASSYSTGIGYTGELFF.

This clonotype was seen at least ten times. The chain has TRBV7-9 and TRBJ1-1; D is ambiguous. Germline V gives CDR1 SEHNR, CDR2 FQNEAQ (reference sequence). The CDR3 contains 10 residues. Deletions cut 5 bases from V and 6 bases from J, with 4 bases between. CDR3 in amino acids: CASSPPEAFF. The CDR3 coding sequence is TGTGCCAGCAGCCCACCTGAAGCTTTCTTT.

This clonotype was detected many times. The chain recombines TRBV19 with TRBJ1-5, with a possible D match to TRBD1 (5 bases). V lost 9 bases and J 2 bases, leaving 20 bases between the germline ends. The V gene's germline CDR1 is LNHDA and CDR2 SQIVND (reference sequence). CDR3 size: 16 residues. CDR3 in amino acids: CASHNMVGPGNQPQHF. Here the CDR3 DNA reads TGTGCCAGCCATAATATGGTGGGACCGGGCAATCAGCCCCAGCATTTT.

In this sample, this clonotype turned up many times. V gene TRBV12-5 combines with J gene TRBJ1-2, with D unclear. The length of the CDR3 is 13 residues. CDR1 is LGHNT, CDR2 FRNRAP, per germline. With 10 bases removed from V and 6 bases from J, the gap between germline ends came to 18 bases. CDR3 residues: CAISDGRSNGYTF. The CDR3 DNA sequence: TGTGCTATTTCGGACGGCAGGTCTAATGGCTACACCTTC.

In its sample, this clonotype was seen many times. The chain joins TRBV2 to TRBJ1-2, with D possibly TRBD1 on 5 matching bases. This CDR3 has 19 residues. The V end was cut by 3 bases, the J end by 0 bases, with 23 bases between. The germline gives CDR1 SNHLY, CDR2 FYNNEI. The CDR3 is CASSDFGVAGIPPNYGYTF. In nucleotides, the CDR3 is TGTGCCAGCAGTGATTTCGGAGTGGCAGGGATCCCTCCTAACTATGGCTACACCTTC. Variable domain in full (rest from reference TRBV2 and TRBJ1-2): EPEVTQTPSHQVTQMGQEVILRCVPISNHLYFYWYRQILGQKVEFLVSFYNNEISEKSEIFDDQFSVERPDGSNFTLKIRSTKLEDSAMYFCASSDFGVAGIPPNYGYTFGSGTRLTVV.

This clonotype was recorded at least ten times. This chain joins TRBV7-2 and TRBJ2-7; 10 bases map to TRBD2. Germline V lookup: CDR1 SGHTA, CDR2 FQGNSA. The V gene end was trimmed by 6 bases and the J gene end by 4 bases; junction bases not matched to a gene: 3. The CDR3 is made up of 13 amino acids. This CDR3 is CASSLAGVYEQYF. The DNA of the CDR3 is TGTGCCAGCAGTCTAGCGGGGGTTTACGAGCAGTACTTC. The whole variable domain, remainder taken from reference TRBV7-2 and TRBJ2-7, is GAGVSQSPSNKVTEKGKDVELRCDPISGHTALYWYRQSLGQGLEFLIYFQGNSAPDKSGLPSDRFSAERTGGSVSTLTIQRTQQEDSAVYLCASSLAGVYEQYFGPGTRLTVT.

This clonotype appeared many times. The genes are TRBV7-2 and TRBJ2-5; TRBD2 aligns across 14 bases. Germline trimming cut 5 bases from V and 5 bases from J; bases unmatched to any gene: 7. Germline CDR1 SGHTA, CDR2 FQGNSA. The CDR3 has 16 amino acids. The CDR3 loop is CASSPRLAGGLETQYF. CDR3 DNA sequence: TGTGCCAGCAGCCCTCGACTAGCGGGGGGGCTGGAGACCCAGTACTTC.

This clonotype was seen repeatedly, ten times or more. This chain links TRBV7-2 with TRBJ2-2, with D perhaps TRBD1 (5 bases). The CDR3 consists of 13 residues. Germline values: CDR1 SGHTA, CDR2 FQGNSA. The germline V and J ends were trimmed by 3 bases and 7 bases, with 9 bases remaining between them. The CDR3 coding sequence is TGTGCCAGCAGCTTTATTAGGGGCGGGGAGCTGTTTTTT. Translated: CASSFIRGGELFF.

Many counts were recorded for this clonotype. V gene TRBV6-1 combines with J gene TRBJ1-5, with D uncertain. Germline V CDR1 and CDR2: MNHNS, SASEGT. The CDR3 loop spans 12 amino acids. Trimming cost V 7 bases and J 2 bases, with 6 bases left between them. CDR3 sequence: CASTEGNQPQHF. Written as DNA, the CDR3 is TGTGCCAGCACAGAAGGCAATCAGCCCCAGCATTTT.

This clonotype came up many times. CDR3 coding DNA: TGTGCCAGTAGTTACGACACGTGGATGACAGCTTTCTTT. It is translated as CASSYDTWMTAFF. The rearrangement links TRBV19 to TRBJ1-1; D remains ambiguous. This CDR3 has 13 amino acids. Germline CDR1 and CDR2: LNHDA and SQIVND (reference sequence). The V and J ends lost 5 bases and 10 bases respectively, with 17 bases between them.

V and J are TRBV7-9 and TRBJ1-5; unclear D gene. The V end lost 7 bases, the J end lost 7 bases, and 14 bases lay between the germline ends. The CDR3 loop spans 13 amino acids. In germline, CDR1 is SEHNR, CDR2 FQNEAQ (reference sequence). This chain's CDR3 is CASTHGVEQPQHF. In DNA, the CDR3 is TGTGCCAGCACCCACGGGGTTGAACAGCCCCAGCATTTT.

This clonotype was seen many times. The gene calls are TRBV20-1 and TRBJ2-7, with 8 bases matching TRBD1. CDR3 length: 17 amino acids. Germline-derived CDR1 and CDR2 are DFQATT and SNEGSKA (reference sequence). Losses at the gene ends were 6 bases for V and 0 bases for J; bases not matched to a gene: 16. CDR3 coding DNA: TGCAGTGCCTCCAGGGGGCAACCGTTTCAAAGCTCCTACGAGCAGTACTTC. It is translated as CSASRGQPFQSSYEQYF.

This clonotype appeared a few times. The rearrangement joins TRBV5-1 to TRBJ2-7; 10 nucleotides agree with TRBD2. The V and J ends lost 4 bases and 4 bases, in that order; junction bases with no gene match: 5. The CDR3 is 14 amino acids. The germline gives CDR1 SGHRS, CDR2 YFSETQ. CDR3 loop: CASSGTSGKYEQYF. The CDR3 region has the DNA TGCGCCAGCAGCGGAACTAGCGGGAAATACGAGCAGTACTTC.

This clonotype was seen at least ten times. The V and J genes are TRBV12-3 or TRBV12-4 and TRBJ1-5; D perhaps matches TRBD1 (5 bases). Trimming pared 7 bases from V and 4 bases from J, leaving 14 bases between. This CDR3 spans 14 amino acids. CDR3 DNA: TGTGCCAGCACTACGGGGACGGTGAATCAGCCCCAGCATTTT. Protein: CASTTGTVNQPQHF.

This clonotype has at least ten counts. The rearrangement uses TRBV7-2 and TRBJ1-5, with D perhaps TRBD1 (6 bases). The CDR3 has 16 residues. The V end lost 4 bases, the J end lost 4 bases, and 17 bases lay between the germline ends. From germline, CDR1 is SGHTA and CDR2 FQGNSA. CDR3: CASSSKGNRANQPQHF. The CDR3 region has the DNA TGTGCCAGCAGCTCAAAGGGGAACAGGGCGAATCAGCCCCAGCATTTT. Drawing the rest from reference TRBV7-2 and TRBJ1-5, the complete variable domain is GAGVSQSPSNKVTEKGKDVELRCDPISGHTALYWYRQSLGQGLEFLIYFQGNSAPDKSGLPSDRFSAERTGGSVSTLTIQRTQQEDSAVYLCASSSKGNRANQPQHFGDGTRLSIL.

Worth noting for this clonotype: The junction does not match germline at one end; this may be a read error. For the CDR3, the DNA is TGCAGTGCTAGAGAAAGGAGGGGGGCCTATGGCTGCATCTTC. Protein product: CSARERRGAYGCIF. V gene TRBV20-1 combines with J gene TRBJ1-2; D possibly corresponds to TRBD1 (6 bases). CDR1 is DFQATT, CDR2 SNEGSKA, per germline (reference sequence). The CDR3 contains 14 residues.

This clonotype was seen many times. The V gene is TRBV12-3 or TRBV12-4, the J gene TRBJ1-5, with D possibly being TRBD1 (6 bases). V lost 8 bases, J lost 7 bases, and 18 bases lay in between. CDR3 length equals 14 residues. The CDR3 nucleotides are TGTGCCAGCCGGTCCCGAGGGGGGTGGCAGCCCCAGCATTTT. Translation gives CASRSRGGWQPQHF.